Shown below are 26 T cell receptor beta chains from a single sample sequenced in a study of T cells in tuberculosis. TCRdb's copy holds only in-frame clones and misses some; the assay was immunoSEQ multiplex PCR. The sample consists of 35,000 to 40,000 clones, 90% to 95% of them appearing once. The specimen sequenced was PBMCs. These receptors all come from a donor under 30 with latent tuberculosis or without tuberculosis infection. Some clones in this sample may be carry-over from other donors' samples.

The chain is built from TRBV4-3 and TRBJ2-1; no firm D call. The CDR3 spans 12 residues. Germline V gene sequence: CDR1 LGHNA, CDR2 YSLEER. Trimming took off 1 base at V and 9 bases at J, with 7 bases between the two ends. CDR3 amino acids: CASSQGTSEQFF. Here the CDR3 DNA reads TGCGCCAGCAGCCAAGGAACAAGTGAGCAGTTCTTC.

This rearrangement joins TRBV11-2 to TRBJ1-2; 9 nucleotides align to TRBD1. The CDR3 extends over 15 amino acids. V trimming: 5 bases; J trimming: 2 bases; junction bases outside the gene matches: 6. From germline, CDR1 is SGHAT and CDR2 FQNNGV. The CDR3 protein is CASSLRDRANYGYTF. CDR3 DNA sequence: TGTGCCAGCAGCCTCAGGGACAGGGCAAACTATGGCTACACCTTC.

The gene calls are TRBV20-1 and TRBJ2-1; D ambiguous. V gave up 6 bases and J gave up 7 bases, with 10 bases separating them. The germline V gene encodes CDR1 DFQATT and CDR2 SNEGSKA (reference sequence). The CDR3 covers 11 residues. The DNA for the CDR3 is TGCAGTGCGGATCTAGGTAATGAGCAGTTCTTC. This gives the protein CSADLGNEQFF.

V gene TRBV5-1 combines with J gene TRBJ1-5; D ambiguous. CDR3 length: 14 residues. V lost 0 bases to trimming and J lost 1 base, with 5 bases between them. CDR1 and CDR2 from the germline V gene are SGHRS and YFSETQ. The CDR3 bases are TGCGCCAGCAGCTTGGGAGTAAGCAATCAGCCCCAGCATTTT. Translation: CASSLGVSNQPQHF.

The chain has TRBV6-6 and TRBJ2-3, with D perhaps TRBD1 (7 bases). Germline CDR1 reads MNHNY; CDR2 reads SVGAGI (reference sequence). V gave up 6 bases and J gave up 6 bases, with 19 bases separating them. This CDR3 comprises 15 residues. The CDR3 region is CASSEYRGGSDTQYF. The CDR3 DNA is TGTGCCAGCAGCGAATACAGGGGAGGTAGCGATACGCAGTATTTT.

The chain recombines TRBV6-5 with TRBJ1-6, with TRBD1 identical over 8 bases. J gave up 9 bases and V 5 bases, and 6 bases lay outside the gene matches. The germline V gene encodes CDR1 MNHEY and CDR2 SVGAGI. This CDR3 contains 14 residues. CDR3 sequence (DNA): TGTGCCAGCAGTCCGGACAGGGAGTTTTCACCCCTCCACTTT. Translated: CASSPDREFSPLHF.

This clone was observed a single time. The CDR3 region has the DNA TGTGCCAGCAGCTTGGCCGGAACAGCGGGTTATTCACCCCTCCACTTT. Protein product: CASSLAGTAGYSPLHF. V usage is TRBV5-5 and J usage is TRBJ1-6; D gene uncertain. The CDR3 loop spans 16 amino acids. Per germline, CDR1 SGHKS and CDR2 YYEKEE (reference sequence). Trimming left V 0 bases short and J 8 bases short, with 15 bases between.

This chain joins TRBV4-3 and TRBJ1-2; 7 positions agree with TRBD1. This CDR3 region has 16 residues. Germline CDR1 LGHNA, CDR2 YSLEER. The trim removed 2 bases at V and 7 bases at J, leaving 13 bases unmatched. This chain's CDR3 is CASSQTPTGKLAGYTF. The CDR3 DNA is TGCGCCAGCAGCCAAACCCCGACAGGGAAGTTAGCTGGCTACACCTTC.

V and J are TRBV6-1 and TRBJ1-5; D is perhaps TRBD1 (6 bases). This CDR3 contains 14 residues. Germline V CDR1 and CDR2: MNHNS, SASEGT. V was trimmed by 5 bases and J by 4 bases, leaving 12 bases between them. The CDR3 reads CASSLVRGNQPQHF. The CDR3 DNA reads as TGTGCCAGCAGTTTGGTCAGGGGTAATCAGCCCCAGCATTTT.

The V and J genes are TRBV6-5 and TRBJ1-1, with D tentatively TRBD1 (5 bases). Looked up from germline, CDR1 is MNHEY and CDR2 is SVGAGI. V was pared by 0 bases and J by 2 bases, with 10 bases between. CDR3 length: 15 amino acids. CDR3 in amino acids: CASSYSIQGNTEAFF. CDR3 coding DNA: TGTGCCAGCAGTTACTCCATTCAGGGTAACACTGAAGCTTTCTTT.

For the CDR3, the DNA is TGTGCCAGCAGACTCTCTAGCGGTCAAGAGACCCAGTACTTC. The encoded protein is CASRLSSGQETQYF. The gene calls are TRBV7-2 and TRBJ2-5, with 7 bases aligning to TRBD2. The CDR3 runs 14 residues. CDR1 is SGHTA, CDR2 FQGNSA, per germline. J was trimmed by 2 bases and V by 6 bases; bases with no gene match: 6.

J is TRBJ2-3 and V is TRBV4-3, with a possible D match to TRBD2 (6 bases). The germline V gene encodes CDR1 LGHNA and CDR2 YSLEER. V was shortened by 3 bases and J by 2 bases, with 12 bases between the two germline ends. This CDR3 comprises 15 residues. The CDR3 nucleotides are TGCGCCAGCAGCCAGGGGACGGACTACACAGATACGCAGTATTTT. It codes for CASSQGTDYTDTQYF.

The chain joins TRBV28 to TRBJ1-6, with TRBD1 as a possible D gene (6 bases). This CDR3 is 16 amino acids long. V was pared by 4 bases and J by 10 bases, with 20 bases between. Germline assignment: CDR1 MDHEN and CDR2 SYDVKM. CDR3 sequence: CASSSSGQSLGSPLHF. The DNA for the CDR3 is TGTGCCAGCAGTTCCTCCGGACAGTCTCTCGGGTCACCCCTCCACTTT. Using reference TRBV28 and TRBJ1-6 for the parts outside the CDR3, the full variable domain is DVKVTQSSRYLVKRTGEKVFLECVQDMDHENMFWYRQDPGLGLRLIYFSYDVKMKEKGDIPEGYSVSREKKERFSLILESASTNQTSMYLCASSSSGQSLGSPLHFGNGTRLTVT.

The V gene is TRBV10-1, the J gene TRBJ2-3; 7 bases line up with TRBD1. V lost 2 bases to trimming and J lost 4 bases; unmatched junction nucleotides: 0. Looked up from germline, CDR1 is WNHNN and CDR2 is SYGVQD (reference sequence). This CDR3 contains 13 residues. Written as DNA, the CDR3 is TGCGCCAGCAGTGAGAGGGGGCCAGATACGCAGTATTTT. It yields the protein CASSERGPDTQYF.

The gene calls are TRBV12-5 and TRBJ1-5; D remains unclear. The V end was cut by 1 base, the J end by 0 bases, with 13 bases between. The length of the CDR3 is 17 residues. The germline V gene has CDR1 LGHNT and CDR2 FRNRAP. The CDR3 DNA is TGTGCTAGTGGTTTGGACGGGGAATCTTATAGCAATCAGCCCCAGCATTTT. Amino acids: CASGLDGESYSNQPQHF.

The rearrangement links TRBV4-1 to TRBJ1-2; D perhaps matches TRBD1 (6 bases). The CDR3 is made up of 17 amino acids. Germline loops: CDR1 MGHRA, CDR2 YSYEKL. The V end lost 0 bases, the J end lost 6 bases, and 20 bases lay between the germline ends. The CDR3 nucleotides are TGCGCCAGCAGCCAAGAAAGAATCGCGGGGGGCAGGAATGGCTACACCTTC. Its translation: CASSQERIAGGRNGYTF.

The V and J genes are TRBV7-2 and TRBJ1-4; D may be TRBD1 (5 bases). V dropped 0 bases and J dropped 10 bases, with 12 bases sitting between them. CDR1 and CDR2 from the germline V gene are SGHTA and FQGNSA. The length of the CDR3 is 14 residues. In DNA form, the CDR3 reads TGTGCCAGCAGCTTAGCGGGAACAGGCACAAAACTGTTTTTT. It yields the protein CASSLAGTGTKLFF.

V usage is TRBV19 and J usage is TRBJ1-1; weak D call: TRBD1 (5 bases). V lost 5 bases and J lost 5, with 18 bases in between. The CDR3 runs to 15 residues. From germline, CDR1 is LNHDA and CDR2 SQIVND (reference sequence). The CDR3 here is CASSQPRGVGTEAFF. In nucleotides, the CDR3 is TGTGCCAGTAGTCAACCCCGGGGGGTAGGGACTGAAGCTTTCTTT.

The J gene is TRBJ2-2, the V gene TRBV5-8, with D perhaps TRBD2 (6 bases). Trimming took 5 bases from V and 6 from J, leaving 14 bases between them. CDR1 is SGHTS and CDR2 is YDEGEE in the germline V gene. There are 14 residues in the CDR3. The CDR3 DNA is TGTGCCAGCAGGTACCTAGCGTCGGCCGGGGAGCTGTTTTTT. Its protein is CASRYLASAGELFF.

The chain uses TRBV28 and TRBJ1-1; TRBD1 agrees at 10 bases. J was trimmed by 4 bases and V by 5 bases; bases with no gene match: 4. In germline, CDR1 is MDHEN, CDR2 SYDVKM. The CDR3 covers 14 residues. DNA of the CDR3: TGTGCCAGCAGTCTCGGACAGGGGGGCACTGAAGCTTTCTTT. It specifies CASSLGQGGTEAFF. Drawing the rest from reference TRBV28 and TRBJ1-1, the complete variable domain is DVKVTQSSRYLVKRTGEKVFLECVQDMDHENMFWYRQDPGLGLRLIYFSYDVKMKEKGDIPEGYSVSREKKERFSLILESASTNQTSMYLCASSLGQGGTEAFFGQGTRLTVV.

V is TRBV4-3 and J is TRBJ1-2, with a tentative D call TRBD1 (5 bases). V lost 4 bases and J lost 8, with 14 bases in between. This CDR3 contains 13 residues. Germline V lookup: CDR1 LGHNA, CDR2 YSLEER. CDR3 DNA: TGCGCCAGCAGCCGAGGACATCCCTCCGGCTACACCTTC. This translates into CASSRGHPSGYTF.

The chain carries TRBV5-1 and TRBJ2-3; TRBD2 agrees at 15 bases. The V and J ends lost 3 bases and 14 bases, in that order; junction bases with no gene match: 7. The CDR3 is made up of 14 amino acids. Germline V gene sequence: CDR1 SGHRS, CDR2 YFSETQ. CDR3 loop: CASSWTSGGASPYF. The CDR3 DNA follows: TGCGCCAGCAGCTGGACTAGCGGGGGGGCCTCTCCGTATTTT. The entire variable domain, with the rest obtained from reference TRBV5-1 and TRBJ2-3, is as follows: KAGVTQTPRYLIKTRGQQVTLSCSPISGHRSVSWYQQTPGQGLQFLFEYFSETQRNKGNFPGRFSGRQFSNSRSEMNVSTLELGDSALYLCASSWTSGGASPYFGPGTRLTVL.

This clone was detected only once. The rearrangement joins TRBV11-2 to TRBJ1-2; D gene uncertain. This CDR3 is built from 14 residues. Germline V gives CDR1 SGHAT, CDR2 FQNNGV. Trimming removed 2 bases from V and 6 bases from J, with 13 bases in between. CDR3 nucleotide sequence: TGTGCCAGCAGCTTACGGGAATCGTTGGATGGCTACACCTTC. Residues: CASSLRESLDGYTF.

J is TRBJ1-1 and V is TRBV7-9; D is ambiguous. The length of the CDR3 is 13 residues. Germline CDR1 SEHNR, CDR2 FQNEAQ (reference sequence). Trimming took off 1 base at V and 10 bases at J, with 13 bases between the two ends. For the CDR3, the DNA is TGTGCCAGCAGCTTAGGCCCCGAGGTGGGAGCTTTCTTT. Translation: CASSLGPEVGAFF. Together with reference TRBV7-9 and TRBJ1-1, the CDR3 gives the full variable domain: DTGVSQNPRHKITKRGQNVTFRCDPISEHNRLYWYRQTLGQGPEFLTYFQNEAQLEKSRLLSDRFSAERPKGSFSTLEIQRTEQGDSAMYLCASSLGPEVGAFFGQGTRLTVV.

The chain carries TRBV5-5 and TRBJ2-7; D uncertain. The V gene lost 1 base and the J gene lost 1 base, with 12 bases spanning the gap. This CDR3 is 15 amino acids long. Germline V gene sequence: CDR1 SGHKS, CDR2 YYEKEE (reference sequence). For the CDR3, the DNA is TGTGCCAGCAGCTTGCCCCCGGCAGGTTCCTACGAGCAGTACTTC. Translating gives CASSLPPAGSYEQYF.

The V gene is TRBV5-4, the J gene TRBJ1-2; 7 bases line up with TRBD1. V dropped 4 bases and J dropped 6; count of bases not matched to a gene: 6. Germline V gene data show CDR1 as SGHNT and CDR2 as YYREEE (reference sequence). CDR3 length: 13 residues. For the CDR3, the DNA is TGTGCCAGCAGCCCATGGGACAGCGATGGCTACACCTTC. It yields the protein CASSPWDSDGYTF.